The source of this T cell receptor (beta chain) is a study of regulatory T cells in long-lasting Graves disease. Indicated time point: persistent/refractory GD, antithyroid drugs over 5 years with positive TRAb. The TCR library was made from RNA extracted from PBMCs. This clonotype was seen a handful of times. What it binds is unknown. This CDR3 has 13 amino acids. Germline values: CDR1 SQVTM, CDR2 ANQGSEA. The germline V and J ends were trimmed by 4 bases and 7 bases, with 16 bases remaining between them. Overall study findings and caveats: Those with persistent disease had in common more public clonotypes (2,741) than new patients (approximately 970). Reduced TCR diversity was observed in persistent Graves' patients versus newly diagnosed patients.

With iRepertoire HTBI primers and Arm-PCR of CDR3 regions, TCR beta libraries were built. One entry per CDR3 protein results from TCRdb running MiXCR on the multiplex PCR reads. The repertoire holds 650,000 to 700,000 distinct CDR3 sequences, with 25% to 30% as singletons. This clonotype was obtained from a female donor with Graves disease. Sequenced here: peripheral blood mononuclear cells (PBMCs), sampled when the disease was refractory, from a patient treated with antithyroid drugs. This rearrangement joins TRBV29-1 to TRBJ1-2; D is uncertain. CDR3: CSVGGPPTAGYTF. The CDR3 DNA follows: TGCAGCGTTGGCGGCCCACCGACGGCTGGCTACACCTTC.